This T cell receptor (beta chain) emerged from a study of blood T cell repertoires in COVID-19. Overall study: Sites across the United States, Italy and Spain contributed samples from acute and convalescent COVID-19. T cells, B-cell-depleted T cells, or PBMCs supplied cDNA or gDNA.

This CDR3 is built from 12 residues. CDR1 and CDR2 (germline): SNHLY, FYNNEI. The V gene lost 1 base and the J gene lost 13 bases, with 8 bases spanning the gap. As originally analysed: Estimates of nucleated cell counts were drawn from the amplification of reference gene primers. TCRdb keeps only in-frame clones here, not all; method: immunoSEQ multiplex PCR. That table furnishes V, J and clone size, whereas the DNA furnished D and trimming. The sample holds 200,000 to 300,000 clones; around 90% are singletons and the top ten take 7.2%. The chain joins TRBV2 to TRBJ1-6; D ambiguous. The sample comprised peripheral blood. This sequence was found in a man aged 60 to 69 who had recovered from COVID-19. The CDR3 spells CASSEEWRPLHF. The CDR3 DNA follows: TGTGCCAGCAGTGAAGAATGGAGGCCCCTCCACTTT.